This T cell receptor (beta chain) is drawn from a study of T-cell memory formation after mild COVID-19. Employing constant-segment primers, 5'RACE generated TCR alpha and TCR beta cDNA libraries bearing sample barcodes and UMIs. TCRdb recomputed calls from the 5' RACE reads with MiXCR, one row per CDR3 protein. The table has 450,000 to 650,000 distinct CDR3 sequences, about a sixth seen once; the top ten hold 9.5% to 15%. This clonotype has a count of ten or more. This CDR3 contains 17 residues. Germline-derived CDR1 and CDR2 are SGHVS and FNYEAQ. The junction had 11 bases not matched to a gene; V was cut back by 5 bases and J by 4 bases.

The receptor was isolated from an adult woman who had mild COVID-19 (a few samples of this study predate the infection). Cell type and time point are not known. J is TRBJ2-1 and V is TRBV7-6; 10 bases align to TRBD2. Sequenced input: PBMCs or a T cell subset sorted from them (not recorded which). CDR3: CASSLHTGTSVYNEQFF. CDR3 sequence (DNA): TGTGCCAGCAGCCTCCATACTGGGACTAGCGTGTACAATGAGCAGTTCTTC.